Shown below are 2 T cell receptor beta chains from a single sample sequenced in a study of OX40 agonist ivuxolimab in advanced cancers. The repertoire was sequenced with immunoSEQ multiplex PCR; TCRdb's copy has only in-frame clones and lacks some. Of some 100,000 clones detected, more than 75% appear once; the ten largest clones hold 0.81%. Sequenced material: CD4+ or CD8+ T cells sorted from blood, taken in a trial of the OX40 agonist ivuxolimab. Source of these receptors: an adult with an advanced solid tumor such as melanoma, head and neck, liver or kidney cancer.

This clone appeared a few times. The chain couples TRBV2 to TRBJ1-1; 7 nucleotides line up with TRBD1. This CDR3 spans 17 amino acids. The V segment lost 4 bases and the J segment 0 bases; nucleotides outside the gene matches: 11. CDR1 SNHLY and CDR2 FYNNEI come from the germline V gene. CDR3 sequence (DNA): TGTGCCAGCAGTGGCCAGGGGGATGGGGTTTTGAACACTGAAGCTTTCTTT. Translation gives CASSGQGDGVLNTEAFF.

J is TRBJ2-3 and V is TRBV7-2; perhaps TRBD2 as D (6 bases). Deletions cut 2 bases from V and 4 bases from J, with 13 bases between. Germline V gene lookup returns CDR1 SGHTA and CDR2 FQGNSA. This CDR3 region has 15 residues. CDR3 region: CASSLNGGMADTQYF. CDR3 bases: TGTGCCAGCAGCTTAAATGGCGGGATGGCAGATACGCAGTATTTT.